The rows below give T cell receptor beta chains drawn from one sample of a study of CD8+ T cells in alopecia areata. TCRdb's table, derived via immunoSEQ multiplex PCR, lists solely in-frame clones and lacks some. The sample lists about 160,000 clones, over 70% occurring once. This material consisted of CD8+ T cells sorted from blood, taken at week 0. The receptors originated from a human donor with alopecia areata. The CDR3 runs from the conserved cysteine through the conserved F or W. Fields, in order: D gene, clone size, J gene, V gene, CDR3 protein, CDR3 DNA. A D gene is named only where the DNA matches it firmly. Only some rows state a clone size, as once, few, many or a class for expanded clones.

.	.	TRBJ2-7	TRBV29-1	CSVEVRQAGAYEQYF	TGCAGCGTTGAAGTTCGGCAGGCAGGGGCCTACGAGCAGTACTTC
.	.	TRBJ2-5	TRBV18	CASSPRLNDVETQYF	TGTGCCAGCTCACCAAGGCTCAATGATGTGGAGACCCAGTACTTC
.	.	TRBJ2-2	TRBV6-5	CASSYSTVAGELFF	TGTGCCAGCAGTTACTCCACGGTTGCCGGGGAGCTGTTTTTT
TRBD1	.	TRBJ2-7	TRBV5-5	CASSSKAGTASSYEQYF	TGTGCCAGCAGCTCAAAGGCCGGGACAGCCAGCTCCTACGAGCAGTACTTC
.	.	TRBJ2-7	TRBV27	CASSLSGAYYEQYF	TGTGCCAGCAGTTTAAGCGGCGCCTACTACGAGCAGTACTTC
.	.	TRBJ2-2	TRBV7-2	CASSSGLTNTGELFF	TGTGCCAGCAGCTCGGGACTTACGAACACCGGGGAGCTGTTTTTT
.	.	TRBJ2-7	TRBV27	CASSPLSSLYEQYF	TGTGCCAGCAGCCCTCTGTCATCCCTCTACGAGCAGTACTTC
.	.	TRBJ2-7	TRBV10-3	CAIRHDISYEQYF	TGTGCCATCAGACACGACATCTCCTACGAGCAGTACTTC
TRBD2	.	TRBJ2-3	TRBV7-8	CASSSRASGRAFRGDTQYF	TGTGCCAGCAGCTCCCGGGCTAGCGGGAGGGCCTTTCGTGGAGATACGCAGTATTTT
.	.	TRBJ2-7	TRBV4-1	CASSQRDGIYEQYF	TGCGCCAGCAGCCAAAGGGACGGCATCTACGAGCAGTACTTC
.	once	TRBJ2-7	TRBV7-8	CASSTLPKGYYEQYF	TGTGCCAGCAGCACCCTACCTAAGGGCTATTACGAGCAGTACTTC
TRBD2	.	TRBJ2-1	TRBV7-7	CASSIAGGAEYEQFF	TGTGCCAGCAGCATAGCGGGGGGGGCCGAGTATGAGCAGTTCTTC
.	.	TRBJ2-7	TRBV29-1	CSVSVGSYEQYF	TGCAGCGTTTCAGTCGGTTCCTACGAGCAGTACTTC
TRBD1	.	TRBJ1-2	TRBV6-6	CAADLGAGTGNGYTF	TGTGCCGCAGACCTGGGGGCTGGGACAGGCAATGGCTACACCTTC
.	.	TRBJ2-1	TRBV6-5	CASSYSGGYNEQFF	TGTGCCAGCAGTTACTCAGGAGGGTACAATGAGCAGTTCTTC
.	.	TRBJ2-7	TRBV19	CASSIGTYEQYF	TGTGCCAGTAGTATCGGCACCTACGAGCAGTACTTC
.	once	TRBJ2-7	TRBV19	CASSPGLNEQYF	TGTGCCAGTAGTCCAGGACTGAACGAGCAGTACTTC